This passage covers 27 T cell receptor beta chains from one sample sequenced in a study of identical twins. TCRdb passed the 5' RACE reads through MiXCR, listing each CDR3 protein once. The sample includes a few hundred thousand distinct CDR3 sequences, approximately 10% of them seen just once. These same data were also listed under a study on yellow fever vaccine responses in identical twins.

Sequenced: PBMCs. These receptors were collected from a woman younger than 30 in good health.

This clonotype was observed a few times. The chain uses TRBV5-1 and TRBJ2-5, with 8 bases that match TRBD1. Trimming at V came to 5 bases and at J to 2 bases, leaving 8 bases not matched to a gene. The CDR3 spans 15 residues. Germline assignment: CDR1 SGHRS and CDR2 YFSETQ. DNA for the CDR3: TGCGCCAGCAGTTCGGACAGGGTAGGGCAAGAGACCCAGTACTTC. Translating it yields CASSSDRVGQETQYF.

This clonotype was counted a few times. The gene calls are TRBV29-1 and TRBJ1-6; 7 nucleotides agree with TRBD1. Germline V gene data show CDR1 as SQVTM and CDR2 as ANQGSEA. The CDR3 consists of 16 residues. Trimming removed 5 bases from V and 9 bases from J; junction bases left unmatched: 16. The CDR3 loop is CSVPSHYRGWRSPLHF. The CDR3 DNA is TGCAGCGTTCCCTCCCACTACAGGGGATGGCGTTCACCCCTCCACTTT. The variable domain in full, with the rest retrieved from reference TRBV29-1 and TRBJ1-6, is SAVISQKPSRDICQRGTSLTIQCQVDSQVTMMFWYRQQPGQSLTLIATANQGSEATYESGFVIDKFPISRPNLTFSTLTVSNMSPEDSSIYLCSVPSHYRGWRSPLHFGNGTRLTVT.

In this sample, this clonotype turned up many times. The chain has TRBV4-3 and TRBJ2-3; 10 positions agree with TRBD2. The trim removed 6 bases at V and 8 bases at J, leaving 8 bases unmatched. The CDR3 runs to 14 residues. Germline CDR1 reads LGHNA; CDR2 reads YSLEER. In nucleotides, the CDR3 is TGCGCCAGCAGGGCTAGCGGGAGTTATGGTACGCAGTATTTT. Translation gives CASRASGSYGTQYF.

The chain couples TRBV29-1 to TRBJ2-1, with TRBD1 matching over 10 bases. This CDR3 region has 13 residues. The germline CDR1 and CDR2 sequences are SQVTM and ANQGSEA. The CDR3 DNA sequence: TGCAGTGCCCTGGGGACAGGGGTCAATGAGCAGTTCTTC. It specifies CSALGTGVNEQFF.

The J gene is TRBJ1-2, the V gene TRBV7-9; D unclear. The CDR3 spans 13 residues. Germline CDR1 reads SEHNR; CDR2 reads FQNEAQ (reference sequence). Trimming pared 7 bases from V and 7 bases from J, leaving 16 bases between. The DNA of the CDR3 is TGTGCCAGCACCTCACCTACCGCGGGTGGCTACACCTTC. Translation gives CASTSPTAGGYTF.

The chain links TRBV20-1 to TRBJ2-3; the match to TRBD2 covers 8 bases. The CDR3 is made up of 17 amino acids. Trimming at V came to 2 bases and at J to 2 bases, leaving 12 bases not matched to a gene. Germline values: CDR1 DFQATT, CDR2 SNEGSKA (reference sequence). Here the CDR3 reads CSARLLGGGLHTDTQYF. In DNA, the CDR3 is TGCAGTGCTAGACTGCTGGGCGGGGGGCTCCACACAGATACGCAGTATTTT.

This clonotype was observed a few times. The rearrangement uses TRBV10-3 and TRBJ2-7; D might be TRBD2 (5 bases). Germline assignment: CDR1 ENHRY and CDR2 SYGVKD. This CDR3 has 13 amino acids. Trimming stripped 5 bases from V and 2 bases from J, with 10 bases between. CDR3 sequence (DNA): TGTGCCATCAGTAGGACTGAAACCTACGAGCAGTACTTC. Its protein product is CAISRTETYEQYF.

The rearrangement uses TRBV28 and TRBJ1-2; D ambiguous. The CDR3 covers 12 residues. The ends were cut back, 4 bases at V and 14 bases at J, with 17 bases in the middle. CDR1 is MDHEN and CDR2 is SYDVKM in the germline V gene. CDR3 in amino acids: CASSSRAREKTF. CDR3 DNA: TGTGCCAGCAGTTCCCGAGCACGGGAAAAGACCTTC.

This clonotype was picked up many times. CDR3 nucleotide sequence: TGTGCCAGCAGCGTAGAGAGCTCTGGAAACACCATATATTTT. Its translation: CASSVESSGNTIYF. The V call is TRBV9, the J call TRBJ1-3; D uncertain. The CDR3 contains 14 residues. Germline loops: CDR1 SGDLS, CDR2 YYNGEE. The V end lost 0 bases, the J end lost 0 bases, and 4 bases lay between the germline ends. The full variable domain, rest sourced from reference TRBV9 and TRBJ1-3, is DSGVTQTPKHLITATGQRVTLRCSPRSGDLSVYWYQQSLDQGLQFLIQYYNGEERAKGNILERFSAQQFPDLHSELNLSSLELGDSALYFCASSVESSGNTIYFGEGSWLTVV.

In this sample, this clonotype turned up a few times. The chain is built from TRBV7-2 and TRBJ2-3; D is perhaps TRBD1 (5 bases). This CDR3 contains 13 residues. Germline V gives CDR1 SGHTA, CDR2 FQGNSA. Trimming took 5 bases from V and 8 from J, leaving 14 bases between them. This CDR3 reads CASSDSARGTQYF. The CDR3 DNA follows: TGTGCCAGCAGCGACTCCGCTAGGGGTACGCAGTATTTT.

This clonotype was observed at least ten times. The V call is TRBV3-1, the J call TRBJ2-1; D may be TRBD2 (5 bases). This CDR3 contains 13 residues. Between the trimmed V and J ends, which lost 1 base and 9 bases, there was a span of 10 bases. Germline CDR1 is LGHDT and CDR2 is YNNKEL (reference sequence). DNA for the CDR3: TGTGCCAGCAGCCAAGGAGGGATCGGTGAGCAGTTCTTC. This translates into CASSQGGIGEQFF.

This clonotype was counted a few times. V usage is TRBV11-2 and J usage is TRBJ2-1; 9 nucleotides line up with TRBD1. The CDR3 is 15 amino acids. Germline CDR1 SGHAT, CDR2 FQNNGV. The V and J ends lost 6 bases and 4 bases, in that order; junction bases with no gene match: 7. CDR3 amino acids: CASSFGTGWYNEQFF. In DNA, the CDR3 is TGTGCCAGCAGTTTCGGGACAGGGTGGTACAATGAGCAGTTCTTC.

The chain recombines TRBV28 with TRBJ2-7; TRBD1 aligns across 9 bases. The germline V gene encodes CDR1 MDHEN and CDR2 SYDVKM. The CDR3 loop spans 17 amino acids. V trimming: 5 bases; J trimming: 3 bases; junction bases outside the gene matches: 14. CDR3 region: CASSPRTGATLGYEQYF. The CDR3 DNA reads TGTGCCAGCAGTCCGAGGACAGGGGCTACCTTGGGCTACGAGCAGTACTTC.

This clonotype was counted ten times or more. The V call is TRBV27, the J call TRBJ2-1, with 9 bases identical to TRBD2. The J segment lost 5 bases and the V segment lost 5 bases, leaving 13 bases of the junction unmatched. The CDR3 extends over 17 amino acids. CDR1 is MNHEY, CDR2 SMNVEV, per germline (reference sequence). The CDR3 nucleotides are TGTGCCAGCAGTATATGGCCCCGGCTAGCGGGAAACAATGAGCAGTTCTTC. Protein: CASSIWPRLAGNNEQFF.

In this sample, this clonotype turned up many times. J is TRBJ2-1 and V is TRBV3-1, with 8 bases identical to TRBD2. J was trimmed by 8 bases and V by 4 bases; bases with no gene match: 13. The CDR3 has 16 residues. The germline V gene has CDR1 LGHDT and CDR2 YNNKEL (reference sequence). CDR3 DNA: TGTGCCAGCAGCCTGTCCGGTGCGGGGGGAGAGGATGAGCAGTTCTTC. Amino acids: CASSLSGAGGEDEQFF.

This clonotype was detected ten times or more. The chain couples TRBV7-2 to TRBJ2-5; D not certain. Germline V gene lookup returns CDR1 SGHTA and CDR2 FQGNSA. CDR3 size: 13 residues. The ends were cut back, 2 bases at V and 3 bases at J, with 7 bases in the middle. CDR3 in DNA: TGTGCCAGCAGCTTATCTCCAAAAGAGACCCAGTACTTC. Residues: CASSLSPKETQYF. The whole variable domain, remainder taken from reference TRBV7-2 and TRBJ2-5, is GAGVSQSPSNKVTEKGKDVELRCDPISGHTALYWYRQSLGQGLEFLIYFQGNSAPDKSGLPSDRFSAERTGGSVSTLTIQRTQQEDSAVYLCASSLSPKETQYFGPGTRLLVL.

In its sample, this clonotype was seen many times. The chain uses TRBV6-2 or TRBV6-3 and TRBJ2-2; 9 positions agree with TRBD2. Trimming removed 2 bases from V and 0 bases from J; junction bases left unmatched: 1. Germline assignment: CDR1 MNHEY and CDR2 SVGEGT. This CDR3 comprises 16 residues. CDR3 loop: CASSYRLAANTGELFF. CDR3 nucleotide sequence: TGTGCCAGCAGTTACCGACTAGCGGCGAACACCGGGGAGCTGTTTTTT.

This clonotype was detected ten times or more. The chain combines TRBV28 with TRBJ2-2; unclear D gene. The CDR3 spans 13 residues. V shed 7 bases and J shed 5 bases, with 11 bases lying between them. Germline CDR1 is MDHEN and CDR2 is SYDVKM. The CDR3 bases are TGTGCCAGCATCCAAGCAGGTACCGGGGAGCTGTTTTTT. This gives the protein CASIQAGTGELFF.

The chain uses TRBV18 and TRBJ2-3; 7 positions match TRBD1. Unmatched junction bases numbered 7, after V lost 3 bases and J lost 4 bases. The CDR3 covers 15 residues. CDR1 KGHSH and CDR2 LQKENI come from the germline V gene. The CDR3 reads CASSPTGVHPDTQYF. DNA for the CDR3: TGTGCCAGCTCACCCACAGGGGTTCACCCAGATACGCAGTATTTT.

In this sample, this clonotype turned up a few times. The chain is built from TRBV6-2 or TRBV6-3 and TRBJ2-1, with no clear D. Trimming cost V 6 bases and J 3 bases, with 15 bases left between them. CDR3 length equals 15 residues. The germline V gene has CDR1 MNHEY and CDR2 SVGEGT. This CDR3 is CASRTDGLGYNEQFF. CDR3 coding DNA: TGTGCCAGCAGAACGGACGGCTTAGGCTACAATGAGCAGTTCTTC.

This clonotype came up a few times. The rearrangement uses TRBV20-1 and TRBJ2-3; D call uncertain. In germline, CDR1 is DFQATT, CDR2 SNEGSKA (reference sequence). V lost 6 bases to trimming and J lost 1 base, with 8 bases between them. The CDR3 has 12 amino acids. The CDR3 DNA is TGCAGTGCCGTGGACCGCACAGATACGCAGTATTTT. The encoded protein is CSAVDRTDTQYF.

The chain combines TRBV6-5 with TRBJ2-7; D call uncertain. The germline V gene has CDR1 MNHEY and CDR2 SVGAGI. This CDR3 is 14 amino acids long. V lost 2 bases and J lost 6, with 14 bases in between. The CDR3 DNA follows: TGTGCCAGCAGTTACAGGGATAACGTACCCGAGCAGTACTTC. It specifies CASSYRDNVPEQYF.

This clonotype was seen repeatedly, ten times or more. The rearrangement links TRBV11-2 to TRBJ2-1; TRBD2 matches 8 bases. CDR1 and CDR2 (germline): SGHAT, FQNNGV. V dropped 2 bases and J dropped 4; count of bases not matched to a gene: 4. The CDR3 length is 15 residues. CDR3 coding DNA: TGTGCCAGCAGCTTAAGGTTAGCGGGGTACAATGAGCAGTTCTTC. The encoded protein is CASSLRLAGYNEQFF.

This clonotype has just a few counts. The V and J genes are TRBV7-6 and TRBJ1-4; D is uncertain. There are 14 residues in the CDR3. Germline-derived CDR1 and CDR2 are SGHVS and FNYEAQ. The V gene lost 1 base and the J gene lost 5 bases, with 8 bases spanning the gap. The CDR3 protein is CASSLGGGNEKLFF. The CDR3 DNA follows: TGTGCCAGCAGCTTAGGGGGAGGGAATGAAAAACTGTTTTTT.

Ten or more counts support this clonotype. V gene TRBV12-3 or TRBV12-4 combines with J gene TRBJ2-5; D possibly corresponds to TRBD2 (7 bases). The CDR3 runs to 13 residues. V was cut by 4 bases and J by 5 bases, with 11 bases left in between. In DNA form, the CDR3 reads TGTGCCAGCAGTTCCAGGGGAGGGGAGACCCAGTACTTC. Translated: CASSSRGGETQYF.

This clonotype was picked up a small number of times. This chain connects TRBV12-3 or TRBV12-4 to TRBJ2-1; 7 bases line up with TRBD2. V was clipped by 6 bases and J by 0 bases; unmatched bases: 5. The CDR3 loop spans 15 amino acids. The CDR3 here is CASRQRTSSYNEQFF. CDR3 DNA: TGTGCCAGCAGACAGAGGACTAGCTCCTACAATGAGCAGTTCTTC.

Note on this clonotype: A clone one base away is much larger, so this may be a read error. The chain employs TRBV10-3 and TRBJ2-5, with D tentatively TRBD1 or TRBD2 (6 bases each). V dropped 7 bases and J dropped 5 bases, with 14 bases sitting between them. The length of the CDR3 is 13 residues. Germline V CDR1 and CDR2: ENHRY, SYGVKD. This CDR3 reads CAINAVGGETQYF. CDR3 in DNA: TGTGCCATCAATGCGGTAGGGGGGGAGACCCAGTACTTC.